The TCR beta chain under discussion was sequenced for a study of T-cell reconstitution after alpha-beta-depleted transplantation in children (dated by TCRdb to about 2016). Describing the broader study: Using TCR repertoire profiling, the study followed T-cell immune reconstitution in a quantitative way in children after TCRalphabeta/CD19-depleted allogeneic hematopoietic cell transplantation. Broad study findings and their caveats: Apparently early alphabetaT-cell count recovery about two months after transplant reportedly relied on only several hundred rapidly expanded clones derived from non-depleted graft cells. In some patients, the high TCRbeta diversity seen at day 60 was put down to recipient T cells and intrathymic progenitors that had survived conditioning. The frequencies of hyperexpanded clones fell over the following months, and after one year, T-cell counts and TCRbeta diversity were mostly attributed to newly produced T cells.

Reading the germline V gene (reference sequence) gives CDR1 LNHDA and CDR2 SQIVND. CDR3 length: 15 amino acids, cysteine to phenylalanine. Only the CDR3 part of the read is kept: 45 bases, read in frame from the first base. As regards this clonotype: Its antigen is not yet known. One base away lies a much larger clone, so this may be a sequencing read error.

The receptor library was made with PCR. Instrument used: Illumina HiSeq 2500. TCR library preparation used molecular barcoding, with unique molecular identifiers applied to normalize quantification of the TCRbeta repertoire. TCRdb handled the public reads itself, with Q25 trimming in fastp and clone calling in MiXCR, and kept productive beta chains. Every entry covers one CDR3 protein and lists the most common genes and DNA from its rows. The sample yields 40,000 to 55,000 distinct CDR3 sequences; 9.2% were counted once. In total, the top ten clones hold roughly a quarter of the sample. The meaning of the sample's time point label: day 60 (about 2 months) after transplantation. Read against the paper, the sample's treatment or condition label means: allogeneic hematopoietic cell transplantation with graft depleted of TCRalphabeta T cells and CD19 B cells. The transplant recipients were children given TCRalphabeta/CD19-depleted allogeneic hematopoietic cell grafts.

The clonotype was recovered from a male patient between 2 and 9 years old who had a stem cell transplant for chronic granulomatous disease, so the T cells may come from the graft donor. Material: PBMCs, mostly from graft donor cells, obtained 60 days after TCRalphabeta/CD19-depleted stem cell transplant. The chain links TRBV19 with TRBJ2-1, and possibly TRBD2, on 6 matching bases. At the DNA level, the sequence is TGTGCCAGTATGGGGATGAGTAGCGGCACTAATGAGCAGCTCTTC. It codes for CASMGMSSGTNEQLF.